One sample yielded the 9 T cell receptor beta chains listed below, sequenced in a study of blood T cell repertoires in COVID-19. Here immunoSEQ multiplex PCR was the method, and the copy in TCRdb shows in-frame clones only, minus some. The repertoire holds about 140,000 clones, with 60% to 85% as singletons. What was sequenced was peripheral blood. These receptors were taken from a woman aged 55 to 70 with acute or convalescent COVID-19.

This clone appeared a single time. V usage is TRBV7-9 and J usage is TRBJ2-5; TRBD1 is a possible D gene (6 bases). V gave up 4 bases and J gave up 2 bases, with 8 bases separating them. This CDR3 spans 13 amino acids. CDR1 is SEHNR and CDR2 is FQNEAQ in the germline V gene (reference sequence). The CDR3 here is CASSSGQQETQYF. For the CDR3, the DNA is TGTGCCAGCAGCTCAGGACAGCAAGAGACCCAGTACTTC.

This clone was picked up a small number of times. The chain carries TRBV27 and TRBJ2-7; maybe TRBD2 (6 bases). CDR3 size: 13 residues. The germline V gene has CDR1 MNHEY and CDR2 SMNVEV (reference sequence). V was shortened by 7 bases and J by 6 bases, with 16 bases between the two germline ends. DNA of the CDR3: TGTGCCAGCAAAACGGGAGTGTATGGCGAGCAGTACTTC. As protein: CASKTGVYGEQYF.

CDR3 nucleotide sequence: TGTGCCAGCAGCTTGGGTATAGGGACTAGCGGTTCTCATAAGCAGTTCTTC. It specifies CASSLGIGTSGSHKQFF. The genes are TRBV11-2 and TRBJ2-1; TRBD2 matches at 11 bases. J gave up 11 bases and V 3 bases, and 15 bases lay outside the gene matches. Germline CDR1 reads SGHAT; CDR2 reads FQNNGV. This CDR3 comprises 17 residues.

In its sample, this clone was seen once. The chain carries TRBV5-1 and TRBJ2-7, with a tentative D call TRBD2 (5 bases). Trimming removed 0 bases from V and 0 bases from J, with 13 bases in between. The CDR3 is 16 residues long. Per germline, CDR1 SGHRS and CDR2 YFSETQ. DNA for the CDR3: TGCGCCAGCAGCTTGGCCCCGCAGCGGTTCTCCTACGAGCAGTACTTC. The encoded protein is CASSLAPQRFSYEQYF.

The CDR3 sequence: CASSESTYPTGELFF. DNA of the CDR3: TGTGCCAGCAGTGAATCGACTTACCCCACCGGGGAGCTGTTTTTT. The chain links TRBV6-1 to TRBJ2-2; D gene ambiguous. CDR1 and CDR2 (germline): MNHNS, SASEGT. Trimming removed 2 bases at V and 4 bases at J, with 11 bases between. This CDR3 has 15 residues.

The V and J genes are TRBV20-1 and TRBJ1-2; D is undetermined. V was trimmed by 3 bases and J by 4 bases, leaving 15 bases between them. This CDR3 comprises 14 residues. CDR1 is DFQATT and CDR2 is SNEGSKA in the germline V gene (reference sequence). CDR3 in DNA: TGCAGTGCTAGTGAAGGGAGTCGGGGCTATGGCTACACCTTC. Translation gives CSASEGSRGYGYTF.

This clone showed up just once. This chain joins TRBV10-3 and TRBJ2-7, with a tentative D call TRBD1 (6 bases). The CDR3 consists of 16 residues. V was clipped by 3 bases and J by 0 bases, with 15 bases between them. Germline CDR1 and CDR2: ENHRY and SYGVKD. This CDR3 is CAISDRRGLLSYEQYF. DNA of the CDR3: TGTGCCATCAGTGATCGCAGGGGCCTCCTCTCCTACGAGCAGTACTTC.

The chain links TRBV6-2 or TRBV6-3 to TRBJ2-2; 14 bases match TRBD2. Looked up from germline, CDR1 is MNHEY and CDR2 is SVGEGT. V was clipped by 5 bases and J by 4 bases; unmatched bases: 6. CDR3 length: 17 residues. The CDR3 is CASSKGTSGSPTGELFF. As DNA, the CDR3 is TGTGCCAGCAGTAAAGGGACTAGCGGGAGCCCCACCGGGGAGCTGTTTTTT.

The chain combines TRBV27 with TRBJ2-5, with 11 bases identical to TRBD1. The CDR3 length is 16 residues. The J segment lost 4 bases and the V segment lost 4 bases, leaving 8 bases of the junction unmatched. CDR1 and CDR2 (germline): MNHEY, SMNVEV (reference sequence). The CDR3 DNA follows: TGTGCCAGCAGTTCCAGGACAGGGGGCGGGCGAGAGACCCAGTACTTC. Translated, it gives CASSSRTGGGRETQYF.